The TCR beta chain described here comes from a study of blood T cell repertoires in COVID-19. As for the study in general: Italy, Spain and the United States were the sources of the convalescent and acute COVID-19 samples. From T cells, B-cell-depleted T cells, or PBMCs came the material, which was cDNA or gDNA.

This clone was counted a single time. Original analysis: Amplification from reference gene primers served as the basis for estimated nucleated cell counts. The method was immunoSEQ multiplex PCR; TCRdb's version includes in-frame clones alone and lacks a portion of them. For V, J and clone size, that table is used; D and trimming come from the DNA. The sample yields 200,000 or so clones, about 82% seen once. Trimming took off 1 base at V and 1 base at J, with 16 bases between the two ends. The CDR3 is made up of 17 amino acids. Germline-derived CDR1 and CDR2 are LNHNV and YYDKDF (reference sequence). Input material: peripheral blood. The source of this sequence is a woman aged 25 to 45 with acute or convalescent COVID-19. The chain uses TRBV15 and TRBJ1-1, with D maybe TRBD1 (6 bases). The CDR3 sequence is CATSRVGGAQRNTEAFF. The CDR3 nucleotides read TGTGCCACCAGCAGAGTTGGGGGGGCGCAGAGGAACACTGAAGCTTTCTTT.